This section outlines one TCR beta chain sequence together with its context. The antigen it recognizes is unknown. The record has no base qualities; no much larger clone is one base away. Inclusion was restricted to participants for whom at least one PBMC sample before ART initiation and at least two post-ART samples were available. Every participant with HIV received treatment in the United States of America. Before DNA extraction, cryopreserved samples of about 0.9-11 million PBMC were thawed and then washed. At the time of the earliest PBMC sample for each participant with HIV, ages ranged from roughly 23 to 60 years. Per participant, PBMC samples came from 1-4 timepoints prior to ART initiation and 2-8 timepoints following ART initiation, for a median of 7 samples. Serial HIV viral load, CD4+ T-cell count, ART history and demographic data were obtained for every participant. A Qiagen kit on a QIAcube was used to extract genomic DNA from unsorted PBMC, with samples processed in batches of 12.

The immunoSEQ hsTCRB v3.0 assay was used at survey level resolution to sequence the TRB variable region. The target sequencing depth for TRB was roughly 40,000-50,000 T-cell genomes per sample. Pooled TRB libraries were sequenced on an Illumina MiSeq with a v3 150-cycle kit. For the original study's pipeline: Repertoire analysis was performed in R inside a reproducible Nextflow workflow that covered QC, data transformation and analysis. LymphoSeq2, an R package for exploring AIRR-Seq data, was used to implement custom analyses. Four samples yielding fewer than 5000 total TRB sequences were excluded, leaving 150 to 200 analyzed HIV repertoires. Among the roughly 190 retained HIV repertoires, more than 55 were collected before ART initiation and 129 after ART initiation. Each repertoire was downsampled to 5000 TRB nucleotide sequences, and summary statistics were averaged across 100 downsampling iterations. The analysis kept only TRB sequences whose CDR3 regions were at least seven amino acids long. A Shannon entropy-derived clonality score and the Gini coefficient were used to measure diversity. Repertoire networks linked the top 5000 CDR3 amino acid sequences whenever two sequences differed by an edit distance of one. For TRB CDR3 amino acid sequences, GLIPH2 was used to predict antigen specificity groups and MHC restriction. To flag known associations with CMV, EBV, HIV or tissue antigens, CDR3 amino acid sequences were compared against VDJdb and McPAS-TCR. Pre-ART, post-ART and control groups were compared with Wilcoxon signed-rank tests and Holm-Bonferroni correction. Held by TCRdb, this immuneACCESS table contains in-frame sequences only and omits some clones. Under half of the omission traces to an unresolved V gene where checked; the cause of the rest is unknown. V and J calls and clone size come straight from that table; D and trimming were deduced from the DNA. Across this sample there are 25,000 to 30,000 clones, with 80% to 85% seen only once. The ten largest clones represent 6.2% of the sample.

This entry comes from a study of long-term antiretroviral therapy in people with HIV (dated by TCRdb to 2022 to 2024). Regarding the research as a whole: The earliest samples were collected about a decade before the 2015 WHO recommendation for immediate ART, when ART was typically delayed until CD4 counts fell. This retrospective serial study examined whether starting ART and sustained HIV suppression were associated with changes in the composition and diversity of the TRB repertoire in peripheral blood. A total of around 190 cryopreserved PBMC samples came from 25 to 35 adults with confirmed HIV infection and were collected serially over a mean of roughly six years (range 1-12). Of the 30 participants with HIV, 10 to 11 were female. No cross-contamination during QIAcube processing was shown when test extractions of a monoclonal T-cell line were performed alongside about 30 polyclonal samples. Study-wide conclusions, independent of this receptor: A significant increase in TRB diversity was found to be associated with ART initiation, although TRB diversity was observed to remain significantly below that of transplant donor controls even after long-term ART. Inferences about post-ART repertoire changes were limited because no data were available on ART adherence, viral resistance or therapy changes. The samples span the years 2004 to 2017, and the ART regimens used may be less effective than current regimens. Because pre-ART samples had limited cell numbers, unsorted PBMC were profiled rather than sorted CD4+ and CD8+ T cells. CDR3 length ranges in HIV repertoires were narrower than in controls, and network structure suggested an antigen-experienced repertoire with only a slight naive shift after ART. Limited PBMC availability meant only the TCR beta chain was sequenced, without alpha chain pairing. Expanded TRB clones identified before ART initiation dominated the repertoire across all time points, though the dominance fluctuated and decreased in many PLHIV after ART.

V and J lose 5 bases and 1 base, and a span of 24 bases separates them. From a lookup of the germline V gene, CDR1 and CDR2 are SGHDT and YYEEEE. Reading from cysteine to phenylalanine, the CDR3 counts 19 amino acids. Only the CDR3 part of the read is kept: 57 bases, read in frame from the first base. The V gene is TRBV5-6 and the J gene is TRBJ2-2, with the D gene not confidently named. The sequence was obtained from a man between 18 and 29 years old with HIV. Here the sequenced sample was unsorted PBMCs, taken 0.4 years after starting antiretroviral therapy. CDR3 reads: CASRIQIWGPLENTGELFF. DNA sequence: TGTGCCAGCAGAATCCAAATTTGGGGTCCTCTCGAGAACACCGGGGAGCTGTTTTTT.